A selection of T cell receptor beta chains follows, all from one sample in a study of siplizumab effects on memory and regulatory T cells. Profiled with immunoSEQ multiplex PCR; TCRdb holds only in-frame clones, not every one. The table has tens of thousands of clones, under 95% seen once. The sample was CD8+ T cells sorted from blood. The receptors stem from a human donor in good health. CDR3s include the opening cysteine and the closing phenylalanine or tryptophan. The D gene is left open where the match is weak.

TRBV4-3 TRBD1 CASSRGTGFGYEQYF
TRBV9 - CASSEGIPTDTQYF
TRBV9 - CASSVGSETYEQYF
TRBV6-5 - CASSYSTVPWSYEQYF
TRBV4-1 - CASSTTVVEGNEQFF
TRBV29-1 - CSVVDSGSGNTIYF
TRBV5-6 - CASSLVAWAGEQFF
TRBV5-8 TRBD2 CASSLHRAGAGYEQYF
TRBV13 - CASSLHGRDTQYF
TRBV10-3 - CAISDVENTEAFF
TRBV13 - CASSPWGGAGQPQHF
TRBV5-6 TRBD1 CASSLGQGYNEQFF
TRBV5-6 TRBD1 CASSLQGDGADTQYF
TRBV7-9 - CASTPLGGTEAFF
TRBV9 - CASSSSSGTGNTIYF
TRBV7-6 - CASSTGTPDTQYF
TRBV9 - CASSLGYEQFF
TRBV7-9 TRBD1 CASTYTGDGEQYF
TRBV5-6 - CASSLITGPYEQYF
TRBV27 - CASSFGSTGELFF
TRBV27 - CASSLLEMADTQYF
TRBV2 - CASSSVAGYTF
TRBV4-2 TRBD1 CASSQVVPRDRGNEQFF